The source of this T cell receptor (beta chain) is a study of T cell repertoires in cytomegalovirus infection. For the study at large: A matching HLA type, together with CMV infection, was signaled by public TCR beta signatures.

Study results and limitations: The study identified carriers of CMV plus the relevant HLA from cumulative public TCR beta family frequency. CMV-specific HLA-C-restricted TCR beta clonotypes dominated the ex vivo response.

As regards this clonotype: The antigen remains unidentified.

CDR3 length equals 15 residues. After removal of 5 bases from V and 5 bases from J, the junction contained 6 bases not matched to a gene. From germline, CDR1 is SGHKS and CDR2 YYEKEE (reference sequence). From the reads, TCRdb called clonotypes with MiXCR, one entry per CDR3 protein. The table records about 680,000 distinct CDR3 sequences, roughly 26% of them present only once. The origin of this receptor is a human donor in good health (CMV status not recorded). Some clones in this sample may be carry-over from other donors' samples. The chain recombines TRBV5-5 with TRBJ1-4; 10 positions agree with TRBD1. The sequencing sample was made of CD8+ T cells from PBMCs. CDR3: CASRPWTGGNEKLFF. CDR3 coding DNA: TGTGCCAGCAGACCCTGGACAGGGGGGAATGAAAAACTGTTTTTT.